These 18 T cell receptor beta chains were all obtained from the same sample, sequenced in a study of blood T cell repertoires in COVID-19. Generated by immunoSEQ multiplex PCR, the TCRdb table keeps only in-frame clones and is missing some. The sample contains about 98,000 clones, approximately 85% of which appear only once. The sample was peripheral blood. Source of these receptors: a man between 40 and 49 years old with active or convalescent COVID-19.

The rearrangement uses TRBV5-6 and TRBJ2-7; 7 bases fit TRBD1. CDR1 SGHDT and CDR2 YYEEEE come from the germline V gene. The CDR3 is 15 amino acids. The trim removed 4 bases at V and 3 bases at J, leaving 10 bases unmatched. For the CDR3, the DNA is TGTGCCAGCAGCCCCTTGACAGGGTTGATCTACGAGCAGTACTTC. Residues: CASSPLTGLIYEQYF. Looking up the rest from reference TRBV5-6 and TRBJ2-7 gives the full variable domain: DAGVTQSPTHLIKTRGQQVTLRCSPKSGHDTVSWYQQALGQGPQFIFQYYEEEERQRGNFPDRFSGHQFPNYSSELNVNALLLGDSALYLCASSPLTGLIYEQYFGPGTRLTVT.

The chain carries TRBV25-1 and TRBJ1-5; unclear D gene. This CDR3 is 15 amino acids long. Looked up from germline, CDR1 is MGHDK and CDR2 is SYGVNS. The V gene lost 3 bases and the J gene lost 9 bases, with 18 bases spanning the gap. For the CDR3, the DNA is TGTGCCAGCAGTGATTCTACAGCACTCTATCGGCCCCAGCATTTT. This gives the protein CASSDSTALYRPQHF.

The genes are TRBV27 and TRBJ1-4; D is undetermined. Trimming took 4 bases from V and 7 from J, leaving 13 bases between them. Germline V CDR1 and CDR2: MNHEY, SMNVEV (reference sequence). The length of the CDR3 is 14 residues. The CDR3 loop is CASSSRTGIEKLFF. The CDR3, as DNA: TGTGCCAGCAGTTCGAGGACGGGAATTGAAAAACTGTTTTTT.

V gene TRBV13 combines with J gene TRBJ1-2, with a weak D call TRBD1 (5 bases). Trimming took off 0 bases at V and 8 bases at J, with 16 bases between the two ends. Germline assignment: CDR1 PRHDT and CDR2 FYEKMQ (reference sequence). The CDR3 extends over 15 amino acids. The CDR3 DNA reads TGTGCCAGCAGCTTAGGGCTCAGGGCGCAAAGGGGCTACACCTTC. Amino acids: CASSLGLRAQRGYTF.

This chain connects TRBV7-2 to TRBJ2-7; 13 positions agree with TRBD2. Germline assignment: CDR1 SGHTA and CDR2 FQGNSA. Trimming took 4 bases from V and 3 from J; bases not matched to a gene: 3. The CDR3 covers 15 residues. The CDR3 loop reads CASSYWTSGGYEQYF. The CDR3, as DNA: TGTGCCAGCAGCTATTGGACTAGCGGGGGCTACGAGCAGTACTTC.

The genes are TRBV10-3 and TRBJ1-3; 8 positions agree with TRBD1. This CDR3 spans 16 amino acids. The germline CDR1 and CDR2 sequences are ENHRY and SYGVKD. Trimming removed 3 bases from V and 3 bases from J; junction bases left unmatched: 7. The CDR3 DNA sequence: TGTGCCATCAGTGACCTTGGACAGGGCGGTGGAAACACCATATATTTT. Residues: CAISDLGQGGGNTIYF.

The chain employs TRBV6-5 and TRBJ2-7; D gene unclear. This CDR3 comprises 15 residues. The V gene lost 2 bases and the J gene lost 2 bases, with 13 bases spanning the gap. The germline V gene has CDR1 MNHEY and CDR2 SVGAGI. The CDR3 sequence: CASSYSIGGTYEQYF. The CDR3 nucleotides are TGTGCCAGCAGTTACAGCATCGGCGGAACCTACGAGCAGTACTTC.

This chain connects TRBV11-1 to TRBJ1-1; TRBD1 matches at 7 bases. CDR1 is SGHAT and CDR2 is FQDESV in the germline V gene (reference sequence). The CDR3 runs 16 residues. V was pared by 0 bases and J by 0 bases, with 4 bases of the junction left unmatched. The chain's CDR3 is CASSLAGGLMNTEAFF. The CDR3 DNA sequence: TGTGCCAGCAGCTTAGCAGGGGGCCTCATGAACACTGAAGCTTTCTTT. The variable domain in full, completed from reference TRBV11-1 and TRBJ1-1, reads EAEVAQSPRYKITEKSQAVAFWCDPISGHATLYWYRQILGQGPELLVQFQDESVVDDSQLPKDRFSAERLKGVDSTLKIQPAELGDSAMYLCASSLAGGLMNTEAFFGQGTRLTVV.

This sequence joins TRBV5-4 and TRBJ1-2; a possible D gene is TRBD1 (6 bases). Germline-derived CDR1 and CDR2 are SGHNT and YYREEE (reference sequence). CDR3 length: 15 residues. Between the trimmed V and J ends, which lost 0 bases and 8 bases, there was a span of 17 bases. CDR3 in DNA: TGTGCCAGCAGCTTGGACGAGGGGGTGTCTGAAGGCTACACCTTC. Translation: CASSLDEGVSEGYTF.

The chain carries TRBV6-2 or TRBV6-3 and TRBJ2-7; TRBD2 is a possible D gene (6 bases). The CDR3 runs 12 residues. Germline CDR1 MNHEY, CDR2 SVGEGT. V was shortened by 5 bases and J by 7 bases, with 12 bases between the two germline ends. The CDR3 DNA follows: TGTGCCAGCAGTGTGACTAGTAGTGAGCAGTACTTC. This codes for CASSVTSSEQYF.

This clone was seen a handful of times. The V call is TRBV24-1, the J call TRBJ1-5; a possible D gene is TRBD1 (5 bases). V lost 5 bases and J lost 5, with 9 bases in between. The CDR3 has 13 amino acids. Germline-derived CDR1 and CDR2 are KGHDR and SFDVKD. The CDR3 DNA follows: TGTGCCACCAGTGCCTGGGGGGATCAGCCCCAGCATTTT. This gives the protein CATSAWGDQPQHF.

This clone was observed a few times. This chain uses TRBV6-4 with TRBJ1-4; 10 nucleotides align to TRBD1. V trimming: 5 bases; J trimming: 7 bases; junction bases outside the gene matches: 7. CDR1 is MRHNA, CDR2 SNTAGT, per germline. This CDR3 spans 15 amino acids. CDR3 nucleotide sequence: TGTGCCAGCAGTAGATTCGGACAGGGGGGTGAAAAACTGTTTTTT. This gives the protein CASSRFGQGGEKLFF.

The chain joins TRBV5-1 to TRBJ2-3; weak D call: TRBD1 (5 bases). Germline V gives CDR1 SGHRS, CDR2 YFSETQ. The length of the CDR3 is 13 residues. Trimming shortened V by 4 bases and J by 4 bases, and 10 bases separated the two germline ends. The CDR3 spells CASSHGHPDTQYF. CDR3 coding DNA: TGCGCCAGCAGCCACGGACACCCAGATACGCAGTATTTT. Based on the CDR3 plus reference TRBV5-1 and TRBJ2-3, the full variable domain is KAGVTQTPRYLIKTRGQQVTLSCSPISGHRSVSWYQQTPGQGLQFLFEYFSETQRNKGNFPGRFSGRQFSNSRSEMNVSTLELGDSALYLCASSHGHPDTQYFGPGTRLTVL.

As for this clone: The junction departs from the called germline gene at one end, perhaps through a read error. This rearrangement joins TRBV29-1 to TRBJ2-2; no definite D call. Germline CDR1 SQVTM, CDR2 ANQGSEA. This CDR3 has 11 residues. The CDR3 DNA reads TGCAGCGCTGAAACATCCGGGGAGCTGTTTTTT. Translation gives CSAETSGELFF.

The chain has TRBV7-9 and TRBJ1-5; 8 positions agree with TRBD1. The J segment lost 7 bases and the V segment lost 1 base, leaving 6 bases of the junction unmatched. This CDR3 has 15 residues. Per the germline V gene, CDR1 is SEHNR and CDR2 is FQNEAQ (reference sequence). CDR3 protein: CASSLDGQGAQPQHF. The CDR3, as DNA: TGTGCCAGCAGCTTAGATGGGCAGGGGGCCCAGCCCCAGCATTTT.

This chain links TRBV7-6 with TRBJ1-3, with TRBD1 matching 8 bases. Germline V gene lookup returns CDR1 SGHVS and CDR2 FNYEAQ. The CDR3 has 16 amino acids. V trimming: 5 bases; J trimming: 5 bases; junction bases outside the gene matches: 11. This chain's CDR3 is CASSPTGAGKRNTIYF. CDR3 DNA sequence: TGTGCCAGCAGCCCGACAGGGGCTGGAAAGAGAAACACCATATATTTT.

The rearrangement joins TRBV9 to TRBJ2-5; 7 nucleotides line up with TRBD2. Germline CDR1 reads SGDLS; CDR2 reads YYNGEE. V gave up 6 bases and J gave up 4 bases; unmatched junction bases: 6. The CDR3 has 13 amino acids. CDR3 coding DNA: TGTGCCAGCACCGGGTCGGGGGGAGAGACCCAGTACTTC. Translation: CASTGSGGETQYF. Using reference TRBV9 and TRBJ2-5 for the parts outside the CDR3, the full variable domain is DSGVTQTPKHLITATGQRVTLRCSPRSGDLSVYWYQQSLDQGLQFLIQYYNGEERAKGNILERFSAQQFPDLHSELNLSSLELGDSALYFCASTGSGGETQYFGPGTRLLVL.

The chain uses TRBV24-1 and TRBJ1-6, with a possible D match to TRBD1 (6 bases). The germline V and J ends were trimmed by 1 base and 6 bases, with 12 bases remaining between them. CDR1 and CDR2 (germline): KGHDR, SFDVKD. The CDR3 is 16 residues long. The CDR3 sequence: CATSDFNQGTNSPLHF. For the CDR3, the DNA is TGTGCCACCAGTGATTTTAACCAGGGGACTAATTCACCCCTCCACTTT.